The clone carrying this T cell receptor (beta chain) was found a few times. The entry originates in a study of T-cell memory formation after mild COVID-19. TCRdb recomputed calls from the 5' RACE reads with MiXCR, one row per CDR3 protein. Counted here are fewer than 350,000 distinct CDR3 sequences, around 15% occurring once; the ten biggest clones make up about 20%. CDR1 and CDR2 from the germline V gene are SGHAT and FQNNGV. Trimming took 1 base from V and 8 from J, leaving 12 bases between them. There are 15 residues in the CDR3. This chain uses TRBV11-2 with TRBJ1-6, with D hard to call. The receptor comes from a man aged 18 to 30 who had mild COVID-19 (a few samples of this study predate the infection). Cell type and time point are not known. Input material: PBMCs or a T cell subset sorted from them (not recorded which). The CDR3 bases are TGTGCCAGCAGCTTAGGTCTGACCCCAGATTCACCCCTCCACTTT. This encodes CASSLGLTPDSPLHF.